A selection of T cell receptor beta chains follows, all from one sample in a study of T cell responses to AZD1222 COVID-19 vaccine. TCRdb's table, derived via immunoSEQ multiplex PCR, lists solely in-frame clones and lacks some. Seen here are 100,000 to 150,000 clones, about 90% observed once, and the top ten hold under 1.5%. Sequences were derived from peripheral blood, sampled on day 0 of AZD1222 vaccination. The source of these receptors is an adult in good health. CDR3s include the opening cysteine and the closing phenylalanine or tryptophan. A D gene is named only where the DNA matches it firmly. Expanded clones get a size class; other rows say once, few or many, or leave the size out.

>TRBV7-2|.|TRBJ1-2|.
TGTGCCAGCAGCTTAGGCGGAGGCACCCAGTATGGCTACACCTTC
CASSLGGGTQYGYTF
>TRBV6-5|.|TRBJ2-7|.
TGTGCCAGCACCTCCGATGGGGGGCACGAGCAGTACTTC
CASTSDGGHEQYF
>TRBV11-3|.|TRBJ1-1|.
TGTGCCAGCAGCTTCAGGGAGGGGTCGGAAGCTTTCTTT
CASSFREGSEAFF
>TRBV2|.|TRBJ2-3|.
TGTGCCAGCATTCGGGCCCCGTCAGATACGCAGTATTTT
CASIRAPSDTQYF
>TRBV4-3|.|TRBJ1-3|.
TGCGCCAGCAGCCAAGATCCGAGAGAAACCATATATTTT
CASSQDPRETIYF
>TRBV6-5|.|TRBJ1-2|TRBD1
TGTGCCAGCAGGGGCCCAGGGGCAGGGGGCGGCTACACCTTC
CASRGPGAGGGYTF
>TRBV10-2|.|TRBJ1-4|TRBD1
TGCGCCAGCAGCCTAGACTGGACAGGGGGTGAAAAACTGTTTTTT
CASSLDWTGGEKLFF
>TRBV5-1|.|TRBJ2-7|.
TGCGCCAGCAGCTTGGATGGGGTATCGTCCTACGAGCAGTACTTC
CASSLDGVSSYEQYF
>TRBV7-2|.|TRBJ1-5|TRBD1
TGTGCCAGCAGCCTACCCCGGGACAGGGCGCATGAAAGCAATCAGCCCCAGCATTTT
CASSLPRDRAHESNQPQHF
>TRBV28|once|TRBJ2-6|TRBD1
TGTGCCAGCAGATGGGACAGACCTGCCGGGGCCAACGTCCTGACTTTC
CASRWDRPAGANVLTF
>TRBV25-1|.|TRBJ2-3|.
TGTGCCAGCAGTGAATGGGCAGGGCTACACACAGATACGCAGTATTTT
CASSEWAGLHTDTQYF
>TRBV14|.|TRBJ2-7|.
TGTGCCAGCAGCCGCCCGGGCAGCTACGAGCAGTACTTC
CASSRPGSYEQYF
>TRBV6-2/TRBV6-3|.|TRBJ2-7|.
TGTGCCAGCAGTTTCAACAGTGTCTACGAGCAGTACTTC
CASSFNSVYEQYF
>TRBV5-6|.|TRBJ2-7|.
TGTGCCAGCAGCTTGGCCCTCGAGCAGTACTTC
CASSLALEQYF
>TRBV4-2|.|TRBJ2-7|TRBD1
TGTGCCAGCAGCAACTCCGGGACAGGAGTCGAGCAGTACTTC
CASSNSGTGVEQYF
>TRBV9|.|TRBJ1-3|.
TGTGCCAGCAGCCTACGGACTGTGGACACCATATATTTT
CASSLRTVDTIYF
>TRBV4-2|.|TRBJ2-6|.
TGTGCCAGCAGCCAGGGGCCCTATGGTTCTGGGGCCAACGTCCTGACTTTC
CASSQGPYGSGANVLTF
>TRBV14|once|TRBJ1-2|.
TGTGCCAGCAGCCAGGGACATACCTATGGCTACACCTTC
CASSQGHTYGYTF
>TRBV15|.|TRBJ1-1|.
TGTGCCACCAGCAGAGCCCAACAGGGTGTAGCTTTCTTT
CATSRAQQGVAFF
>TRBV5-1|.|TRBJ1-3|.
TGCGCCAGCAGCTTGGCGAGCTCTGGAAACACCATATATTTT
CASSLASSGNTIYF
>TRBV9|.|TRBJ2-1|TRBD2
TGTGCCAGCAGCGAAAGGGGACTAGCGGGCAATGAGCAGTTCTTC
CASSERGLAGNEQFF
>TRBV3-1/TRBV3-2|few|TRBJ2-7|.
TGTGCCAGCAGCCAAGCGGCCTACGAGCAGTACTTC
CASSQAAYEQYF
>TRBV7-9|.|TRBJ2-7|.
TGTGCCAGCAGCCCCCGACAGGTGGCGGGGGAGCAGTACTTC
CASSPRQVAGEQYF